A selection of T cell receptor beta chains follows, all from one sample in a study of blood T cell repertoires in COVID-19. Here immunoSEQ multiplex PCR was the method, and the copy in TCRdb shows in-frame clones only, minus some. The sample lists 30,000 to 40,000 clones, around 81% occurring once. Sequenced input: peripheral blood. These receptors were obtained from a middle-aged man with active COVID-19. CDR3s include the opening cysteine and the closing phenylalanine or tryptophan. The order of the fields is V gene, D gene, clone size, J gene, CDR3 protein, CDR3 DNA. D genes are given only for firm matches. Clone size, where shown, is once, few, many, or a class for clones that have expanded.

TRBV27	.	.	TRBJ1-1	CASSFRGAYTEAFF	TGTGCCAGCAGTTTTCGGGGGGCATACACTGAAGCTTTCTTT
TRBV6-5	.	.	TRBJ2-5	CASRRTRNKETQYF	TGTGCCAGCAGAAGGACAAGAAACAAAGAGACCCAGTACTTC
TRBV12-3/TRBV12-4	.	medium-sized	TRBJ2-7	CASSFGAGWEQYF	TGTGCCAGCAGTTTTGGGGCGGGGTGGGAGCAGTACTTC
TRBV5-1	TRBD1	few	TRBJ1-4	CASSSGQGATNEKLFF	TGCGCCAGCAGCTCTGGACAGGGTGCAACTAATGAAAAACTGTTTTTT
TRBV7-2	.	few	TRBJ2-3	CASSATGFLDTQYF	TGTGCCAGCAGCGCGACAGGATTCTTAGATACGCAGTATTTT
TRBV6-1	TRBD1	.	TRBJ1-6	CASSEAGQGNSPLHF	TGTGCCAGCAGTGAGGCGGGACAGGGAAATTCACCCCTCCACTTT
TRBV6-5	.	.	TRBJ2-5	CASSYPADQETQYF	TGTGCCAGCAGTTACCCCGCGGACCAAGAGACCCAGTACTTC
TRBV4-1	TRBD1	.	TRBJ2-5	CASSQAAGTGLETQYF	TGCGCCAGCAGCCAAGCAGCGGGGACAGGGTTAGAGACCCAGTACTTC
TRBV7-8	TRBD2	.	TRBJ2-3	CASRLGTSGSTDTQYF	TGTGCCAGCAGGCTAGGGACTAGCGGGAGCACAGATACGCAGTATTTT
TRBV7-9	.	.	TRBJ1-4	CASSLVDETGKFF	TGTGCCAGCAGCTTAGTCGATGAGACAGGCAAGTTTTTT
TRBV5-4	TRBD2	few	TRBJ2-1	CASSFGLANYNEQFF	TGTGCCAGCAGCTTTGGACTAGCTAACTACAATGAGCAGTTCTTC
TRBV5-4	TRBD2	.	TRBJ2-7	CASSPGRGFSYEQYF	TGTGCCAGCAGCCCCGGGAGGGGGTTTTCCTACGAGCAGTACTTC
TRBV6-6	.	.	TRBJ2-2	CASRWTANTGELFF	TGTGCCAGCAGGTGGACAGCGAACACCGGGGAGCTGTTTTTT
TRBV27	.	.	TRBJ1-5	CASGQPNQPQHF	TGTGCCAGCGGACAGCCCAATCAGCCCCAGCATTTT
TRBV21-1	.	few	TRBJ2-2	CASSKDRVERPGELFF	TGTGCCAGCAGCAAAGACAGGGTCGAGCGGCCCGGGGAGCTGTTTTTT
TRBV10-1	.	once	TRBJ2-5	CASSESDRGTQYF	TGCGCCAGCAGTGAGTCTGATCGGGGGACCCAGTACTTC
TRBV10-2	.	.	TRBJ2-2	CASRWAPNTGELFF	TGCGCCAGCAGGTGGGCCCCCAACACCGGGGAGCTGTTTTTT
TRBV19	.	.	TRBJ2-2	CASEQGPGELFF	TGTGCCAGTGAACAGGGTCCCGGGGAGCTGTTTTTT
TRBV10-3	TRBD1	.	TRBJ1-1	CAINRQGANTEAFF	TGTGCCATCAACCGACAGGGGGCGAACACTGAAGCTTTCTTT
TRBV4-1	.	.	TRBJ2-3	CASSQDGGLPRTDTQYF	TGCGCCAGCAGCCAAGATGGTGGACTTCCTAGGACAGATACGCAGTATTTT
TRBV7-2	.	.	TRBJ2-1	CASSLTGQNYNEQFF	TGTGCCAGCAGCCTTACCGGACAGAATTACAATGAGCAGTTCTTC
TRBV6-2/TRBV6-3	TRBD2	.	TRBJ2-7	CASSRAGGWVQQYF	TGTGCCAGCAGTCGAGCGGGAGGCTGGGTGCAGCAGTACTTC
TRBV6-2/TRBV6-3	TRBD1	.	TRBJ1-1	CASSYSGRGREAFF	TGTGCCAGCAGTTACTCGGGAAGGGGGCGAGAAGCTTTCTTT
TRBV5-4	.	.	TRBJ2-1	CASSRQRGGFGNEQFF	TGTGCCAGCAGCCGCCAGAGGGGGGGATTTGGCAATGAGCAGTTCTTC
TRBV5-1	.	.	TRBJ1-6	CASSFRQGLNSPLHF	TGCGCCAGCAGCTTCAGGCAGGGACTTAATTCACCCCTCCACTTT
TRBV14	.	.	TRBJ1-2	CASSQVNSVYGYTF	TGTGCCAGCAGCCAAGTTAACAGTGTCTATGGCTACACCTTC
TRBV27	.	.	TRBJ2-7	CASSLVQASYEQYF	TGTGCCAGCAGTTTAGTGCAAGCTTCCTACGAGCAGTACTTC
TRBV1	.	.	TRBJ2-5	CTSSRTSGGDETQYF	TGCACCAGCAGCCGGACTAGCGGGGGGGATGAGACCCAGTACTTC
TRBV24-1	TRBD1	.	TRBJ2-5	CATSDPQGSGETQYF	TGTGCCACCAGTGATCCACAGGGGAGCGGAGAGACCCAGTACTTC
TRBV9	.	once	TRBJ1-2	CASSVSPAQGSGGYTF	TGTGCCAGCAGCGTATCCCCTGCACAGGGTTCGGGTGGCTACACCTTC
TRBV13	.	.	TRBJ2-7	CASRTLTGSGEQYF	TGTGCCAGCAGGACCCTGACAGGATCTGGGGAGCAGTACTTC
TRBV9	TRBD2	.	TRBJ2-2	CASSASGTSDTGELFF	TGTGCCAGCAGCGCTTCCGGGACTAGCGACACCGGGGAGCTGTTTTTT
TRBV2	TRBD1	.	TRBJ2-7	CASRGTASSYEQYF	TGTGCCAGCAGGGGGACAGCGAGCTCCTACGAGCAGTACTTC
TRBV4-1	TRBD1	.	TRBJ1-6	CASSQHNRGRNSPLHF	TGCGCCAGCAGCCAGCACAACAGGGGGCGAAATTCACCCCTCCACTTT
TRBV11-2	TRBD1	once	TRBJ1-4	CASSLRDRDEKLFF	TGTGCCAGCAGCTTAAGGGACAGGGATGAAAAACTGTTTTTT
TRBV27	.	once	TRBJ1-2	CASSRLPVRGYGYTF	TGTGCCAGCAGTCGACTCCCAGTCAGGGGCTATGGCTACACCTTC